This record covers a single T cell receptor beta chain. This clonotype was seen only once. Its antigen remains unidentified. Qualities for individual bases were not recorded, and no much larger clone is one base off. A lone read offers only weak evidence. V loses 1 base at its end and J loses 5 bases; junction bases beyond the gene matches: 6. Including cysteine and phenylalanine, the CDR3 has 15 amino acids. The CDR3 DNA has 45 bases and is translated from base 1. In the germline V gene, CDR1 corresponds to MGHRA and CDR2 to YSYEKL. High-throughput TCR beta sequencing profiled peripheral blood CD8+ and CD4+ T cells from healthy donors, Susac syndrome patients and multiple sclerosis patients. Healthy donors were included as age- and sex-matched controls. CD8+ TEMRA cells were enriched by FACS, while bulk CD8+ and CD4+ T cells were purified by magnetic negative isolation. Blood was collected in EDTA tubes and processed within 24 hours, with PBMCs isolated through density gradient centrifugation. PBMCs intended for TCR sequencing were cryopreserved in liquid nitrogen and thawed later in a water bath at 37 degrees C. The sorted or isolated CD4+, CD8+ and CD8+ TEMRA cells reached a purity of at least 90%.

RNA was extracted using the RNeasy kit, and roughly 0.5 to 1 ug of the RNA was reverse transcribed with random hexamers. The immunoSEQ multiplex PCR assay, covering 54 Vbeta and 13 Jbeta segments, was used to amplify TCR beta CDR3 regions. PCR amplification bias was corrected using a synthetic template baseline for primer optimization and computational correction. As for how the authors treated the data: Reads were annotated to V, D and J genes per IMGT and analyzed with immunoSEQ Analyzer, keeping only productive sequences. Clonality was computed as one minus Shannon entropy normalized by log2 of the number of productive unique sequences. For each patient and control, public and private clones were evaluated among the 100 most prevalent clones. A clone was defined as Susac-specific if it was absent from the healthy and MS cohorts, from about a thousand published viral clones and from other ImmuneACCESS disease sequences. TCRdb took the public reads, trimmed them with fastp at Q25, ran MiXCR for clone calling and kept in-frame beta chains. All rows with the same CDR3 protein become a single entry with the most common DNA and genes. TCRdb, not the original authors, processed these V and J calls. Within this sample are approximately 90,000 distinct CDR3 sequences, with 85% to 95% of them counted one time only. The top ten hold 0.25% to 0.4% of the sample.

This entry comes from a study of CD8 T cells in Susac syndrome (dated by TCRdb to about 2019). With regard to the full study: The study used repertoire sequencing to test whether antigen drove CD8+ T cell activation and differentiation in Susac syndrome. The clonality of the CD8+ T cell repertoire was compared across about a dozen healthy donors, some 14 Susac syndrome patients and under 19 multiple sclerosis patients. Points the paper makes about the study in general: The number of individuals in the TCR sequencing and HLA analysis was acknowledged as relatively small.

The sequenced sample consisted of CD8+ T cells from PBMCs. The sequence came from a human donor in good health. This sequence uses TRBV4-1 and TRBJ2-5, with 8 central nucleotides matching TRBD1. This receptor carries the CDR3 CASSQADRGKETQYF. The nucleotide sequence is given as TGCGCCAGCAGCCAAGCCGACAGGGGAAAGGAGACCCAGTACTTC.